These 27 T cell receptor beta chains were sequenced from one sample in a study of blood T cell repertoires in COVID-19. The data were produced by immunoSEQ multiplex PCR, yet TCRdb's version contains in-frame clones alone and is incomplete. The sample lists about 130,000 clones, roughly 83% seen once, with 3% in the top ten. Sequenced: peripheral blood. These receptors originate from a woman aged 80 or older with acute or convalescent COVID-19.

The J gene is TRBJ2-2, the V gene TRBV11-2; 8 positions agree with TRBD2. The CDR3 extends over 16 amino acids. Losses at the gene ends were 5 bases for V and 1 base for J; bases not matched to a gene: 6. Germline lookup yields CDR1 SGHAT and CDR2 FQNNGV. For the CDR3, the DNA is TGTGCCAGCAGCCGGACGGGAGGGTGGAACACCGGGGAGCTGTTTTTT. Translating gives CASSRTGGWNTGELFF.

V and J are TRBV2 and TRBJ1-5, with D possibly TRBD1 on 5 matching bases. The CDR3 extends over 14 amino acids. CDR1 is SNHLY and CDR2 is FYNNEI in the germline V gene. V was clipped by 4 bases and J by 2 bases, with 9 bases between them. The CDR3 nucleotides read TGTGCCAGCAGTGGCAGGGTAGGCAATCAGCCCCAGCATTTT. Protein: CASSGRVGNQPQHF.

The chain employs TRBV2 and TRBJ1-5, with TRBD1 identical over 9 bases. The germline gives CDR1 SNHLY, CDR2 FYNNEI. The CDR3 has 15 residues. Trimming removed 6 bases from V and 2 bases from J; junction bases left unmatched: 5. The DNA for the CDR3 is TGTGCCAGCAGCCCGGGACAGGGCGGCAATCAGCCCCAGCATTTT. This gives the protein CASSPGQGGNQPQHF. Combining the CDR3 with reference TRBV2 and TRBJ1-5 gives the whole variable domain EPEVTQTPSHQVTQMGQEVILRCVPISNHLYFYWYRQILGQKVEFLVSFYNNEISEKSEIFDDQFSVERPDGSNFTLKIRSTKLEDSAMYFCASSPGQGGNQPQHFGDGTRLSIL.

The chain recombines TRBV11-2 with TRBJ2-3; TRBD2 is a possible D gene (5 bases). V gave up 3 bases and J gave up 3 bases, with 10 bases separating them. Germline-derived CDR1 and CDR2 are SGHAT and FQNNGV. The CDR3 runs 14 residues. CDR3 residues: CASSFFRGTDTQYF. The CDR3 coding sequence is TGTGCCAGCAGCTTCTTTCGGGGAACAGATACGCAGTATTTT.

The chain combines TRBV9 with TRBJ2-5, with 7 bases that match TRBD2. CDR1 is SGDLS, CDR2 YYNGEE, per germline. Trimming cost V 3 bases and J 0 bases; bases outside gene matches: 17. The CDR3 loop spans 19 amino acids. CDR3 residues: CASSAGPASGRSYQETQYF. CDR3 coding DNA: TGTGCCAGCAGCGCTGGTCCGGCTAGCGGCCGATCGTACCAAGAGACCCAGTACTTC.

This clone has just a few counts. V gene TRBV2 combines with J gene TRBJ1-2; D ambiguous. The CDR3 extends over 13 amino acids. The V end was cut by 3 bases, the J end by 0 bases, with 5 bases between. The germline CDR1 and CDR2 sequences are SNHLY and FYNNEI. CDR3 protein: CASSENTNYGYTF. The CDR3 nucleotides are TGTGCCAGCAGTGAGAACACTAACTATGGCTACACCTTC.

The chain is built from TRBV19 and TRBJ2-2; tentatively, D is TRBD2 (5 bases). Trimming took off 5 bases at V and 6 bases at J, with 19 bases between the two ends. The CDR3 runs 16 residues. Germline CDR1 LNHDA, CDR2 SQIVND (reference sequence). CDR3 amino acids: CASSSLGRGSAGELFF. CDR3 bases: TGTGCCAGTAGTTCTTTAGGCCGAGGGTCCGCCGGGGAGCTGTTTTTT. Full variable domain (rest looked up from reference TRBV19 and TRBJ2-2): DGGITQSPKYLFRKEGQNVTLSCEQNLNHDAMYWYRQDPGQGLRLIYYSQIVNDFQKGDIAEGYSVSREKKESFPLTVTSAQKNPTAFYLCASSSLGRGSAGELFFGEGSRLTVL.

This clone has just one count. Other nucleotide sequences from this sample produce the same CDR3. J is TRBJ1-4 and V is TRBV2, with 7 nucleotides matching TRBD1. Germline V gene data show CDR1 as SNHLY and CDR2 as FYNNEI. This CDR3 is built from 15 residues. V trimming: 5 bases; J trimming: 0 bases; junction bases outside the gene matches: 3. The CDR3 is CASSRTGATNEKLFF. CDR3 nucleotide sequence: TGTGCCAGCAGTCGTACAGGGGCAACTAATGAAAAACTGTTTTTT.

This chain uses TRBV28 with TRBJ1-1; 9 bases match TRBD1. This CDR3 is 14 amino acids long. CDR1 is MDHEN and CDR2 is SYDVKM in the germline V gene. The J segment lost 3 bases and the V segment lost 4 bases, leaving 3 bases of the junction unmatched. The CDR3, as DNA: TGTGCCAGCAGTTCGGGACAGGGTGACACTGAAGCTTTCTTT. It is translated as CASSSGQGDTEAFF. The entire variable domain, with the rest obtained from reference TRBV28 and TRBJ1-1, is as follows: DVKVTQSSRYLVKRTGEKVFLECVQDMDHENMFWYRQDPGLGLRLIYFSYDVKMKEKGDIPEGYSVSREKKERFSLILESASTNQTSMYLCASSSGQGDTEAFFGQGTRLTVV.

The chain carries TRBV6-5 and TRBJ1-1; the D gene is possibly TRBD1 (5 bases). The ends were cut back, 7 bases at V and 4 bases at J, with 16 bases in the middle. Germline V CDR1 and CDR2: MNHEY, SVGAGI. This CDR3 is 14 amino acids long. The CDR3: CASKVDGTPTEAFF. The CDR3 region has the DNA TGTGCCAGCAAGGTCGACGGGACTCCCACTGAAGCTTTCTTT.

This chain connects TRBV27 to TRBJ1-4; maybe TRBD1 (5 bases). Germline-derived CDR1 and CDR2 are MNHEY and SMNVEV (reference sequence). V lost 0 bases to trimming and J lost 6 bases, with 17 bases between them. The CDR3 is 17 amino acids. The DNA for the CDR3 is TGTGCCAGCAGTTTATCTATCCGGCGGGGGAAATATGAAAAACTGTTTTTT. It specifies CASSLSIRRGKYEKLFF.

This sequence joins TRBV18 and TRBJ1-2; possibly TRBD1 for D (6 bases). Deletions cut 3 bases from V and 3 bases from J, with 14 bases between. Germline-derived CDR1 and CDR2 are KGHSH and LQKENI. The CDR3 length is 15 residues. CDR3 sequence: CASSPFGTSDYGYTF. As DNA, the CDR3 is TGTGCCAGCTCACCGTTCGGGACAAGTGACTATGGCTACACCTTC.

This chain connects TRBV3-1 (or the pseudogene TRBV3-2) to TRBJ1-2, with 11 nucleotides matching TRBD1. Trimming removed 4 bases from V and 4 bases from J; junction bases left unmatched: 5. Germline CDR1 is LGHDT and CDR2 is YNNKEL (reference sequence). CDR3 length: 15 amino acids. CDR3 loop: CASSPMDRGLYGYTF. The CDR3 coding sequence is TGTGCCAGCAGCCCGATGGACAGGGGGCTCTATGGCTACACCTTC.

This sequence joins TRBV6-5 and TRBJ1-4, with D tentatively TRBD1 (6 bases). The V and J ends lost 5 bases and 4 bases respectively, with 14 bases between them. The CDR3 is made up of 15 amino acids. Germline V gene data show CDR1 as MNHEY and CDR2 as SVGAGI. The CDR3 region is CASSPGEGVNEKLFF. The CDR3 DNA reads TGTGCCAGCAGTCCAGGGGAAGGGGTTAATGAAAAACTGTTTTTT.

The rearrangement joins TRBV19 to TRBJ1-4; weak D call: TRBD1 (6 bases). This CDR3 contains 14 residues. V lost 4 bases to trimming and J lost 5 bases, with 11 bases between them. Germline V lookup: CDR1 LNHDA, CDR2 SQIVND (reference sequence). CDR3 sequence reads: CASSTQGRNEKLFF. The CDR3 DNA is TGTGCCAGTAGTACACAGGGAAGAAATGAAAAACTGTTTTTT.

This rearrangement joins TRBV5-1 to TRBJ2-5; TRBD2 matches 8 bases. The CDR3 totals 15 residues. CDR1 and CDR2 from the germline V gene are SGHRS and YFSETQ. Trimming took 2 bases from V and 1 from J; bases not matched to a gene: 4. The CDR3 nucleotides are TGCGCCAGCAGCTTCATTAGCGGGGCCCAAGAGACCCAGTACTTC. Protein sequence: CASSFISGAQETQYF.

V is TRBV27 and J is TRBJ1-5; 7 bases are a match to TRBD1. V was clipped by 6 bases and J by 5 bases; unmatched bases: 7. The germline CDR1 and CDR2 sequences are MNHEY and SMNVEV (reference sequence). This CDR3 spans 14 amino acids. This chain's CDR3 is CASSRDRAYQPQHF. The CDR3 DNA sequence: TGTGCCAGCAGCCGAGACAGGGCCTATCAGCCCCAGCATTTT.

This rearrangement joins TRBV10-3 to TRBJ2-1; 8 bases agree with TRBD2. Germline V CDR1 and CDR2: ENHRY, SYGVKD. The trim removed 0 bases at V and 0 bases at J, leaving 4 bases unmatched. The CDR3 has 17 residues. The CDR3 region is CAISESLAASSYNEQFF. The CDR3 coding sequence is TGTGCCATCAGTGAGTCACTAGCGGCTAGCTCCTACAATGAGCAGTTCTTC.

The J gene is TRBJ2-2, the V gene TRBV5-1, with 9 positions matching TRBD1. The CDR3 totals 15 residues. V lost 5 bases and J lost 6; bases outside the gene matches: 8. From germline, CDR1 is SGHRS and CDR2 YFSETQ. CDR3 DNA: TGCGCCAGCAGTTTCCGACAGGGGGTTGCCGGGGAGCTGTTTTTT. Translating it yields CASSFRQGVAGELFF.

The chain has TRBV4-2 and TRBJ1-1; TRBD1 matches at 7 bases. The CDR3 is made up of 18 amino acids. Germline loops: CDR1 LGHNA, CDR2 YNFKEQ. The V gene end was trimmed by 1 base and the J gene end by 0 bases; junction bases not matched to a gene: 11. In nucleotides, the CDR3 is TGTGCCAGCAGCCAAGCCCGGAGGACAGGCGTTATGAACACTGAAGCTTTCTTT. Protein sequence: CASSQARRTGVMNTEAFF.

This chain joins TRBV27 and TRBJ1-6, with D possibly being TRBD1 (6 bases). The CDR3 sequence is 13 residues long. Germline V lookup: CDR1 MNHEY, CDR2 SMNVEV (reference sequence). Trimming removed 5 bases at V and 10 bases at J, with 12 bases between. Here the CDR3 reads CASSASRGSPLHF. CDR3 in DNA: TGTGCCAGCAGTGCATCCAGGGGATCACCCCTCCACTTT.

This chain connects TRBV18 to TRBJ1-1, with D perhaps TRBD1 (6 bases). V was shortened by 5 bases and J by 10 bases, with 11 bases between the two germline ends. The CDR3 length is 11 residues. Germline CDR1 reads KGHSH; CDR2 reads LQKENI. Here the CDR3 reads CASSEQGIAFF. The CDR3 nucleotides read TGTGCCAGCTCAGAACAGGGCATAGCTTTCTTT.

V is TRBV6-1 and J is TRBJ1-2; maybe TRBD1 (6 bases). V was trimmed by 2 bases and J by 0 bases, leaving 10 bases between them. The germline V gene has CDR1 MNHNS and CDR2 SASEGT. This CDR3 spans 15 amino acids. In nucleotides, the CDR3 is TGTGCCAGCAGTGAACGCAGGGGAGCTAACTATGGCTACACCTTC. This gives the protein CASSERRGANYGYTF.

This sequence joins TRBV9 and TRBJ1-4; weak D call: TRBD1 (6 bases). Per germline, CDR1 SGDLS and CDR2 YYNGEE. The CDR3 extends over 16 amino acids. V lost 2 bases and J 6 bases, leaving 17 bases between the germline ends. CDR3 residues: CASSVSPAGHDEKLFF. DNA for the CDR3: TGTGCCAGCAGCGTCAGCCCAGCGGGACATGATGAAAAACTGTTTTTT.

This clone was seen a handful of times. This chain links TRBV7-2 with TRBJ1-1; D gene unclear. The CDR3 consists of 12 residues. V gave up 1 base and J gave up 4 bases, with 4 bases separating them. The germline V gene encodes CDR1 SGHTA and CDR2 FQGNSA. The CDR3 nucleotides read TGTGCCAGCAGCTTAGTAGCCACTGAAGCTTTCTTT. It specifies CASSLVATEAFF.

The chain joins TRBV4-3 to TRBJ2-5; 9 bases are a match to TRBD2. The CDR3 has 15 amino acids. Per germline, CDR1 LGHNA and CDR2 YSLEER. V trimming: 4 bases; J trimming: 2 bases; junction bases outside the gene matches: 5. The CDR3 protein is CASSRGRGGQETQYF. The CDR3 coding sequence is TGCGCCAGCAGCCGCGGGCGGGGGGGTCAAGAGACCCAGTACTTC.

The V and J genes are TRBV3-1 (or the pseudogene TRBV3-2) and TRBJ2-7; D remains unclear. CDR3 length equals 13 residues. V shed 2 bases and J shed 2 bases, with 7 bases lying between them. Germline V CDR1 and CDR2: LGHDT, YNNKEL (reference sequence). The CDR3: CASSQRGAYEQYF. As DNA, the CDR3 is TGTGCCAGCAGCCAAAGAGGAGCCTACGAGCAGTACTTC.